The 15 T cell receptor beta chains below come from one sample, sequenced in a study of blood T cell repertoires in COVID-19. This table comes from immunoSEQ multiplex PCR, and its TCRdb copy is limited to in-frame clones, with some not included. The sample lists fewer than 250,000 clones, about 86% occurring once. Input material: peripheral blood. Receptors were obtained from a woman aged 70 to 79 with acute or convalescent COVID-19.

The chain employs TRBV6-4 and TRBJ2-1, with TRBD2 as a possible D gene (5 bases). V shed 0 bases and J shed 6 bases, with 9 bases lying between them. CDR3 length equals 14 residues. Germline values: CDR1 MRHNA, CDR2 SNTAGT. The CDR3 protein is CASSDSGSINEQFF. For the CDR3, the DNA is TGTGCCAGCAGTGACTCTGGGAGTATCAATGAGCAGTTCTTC.

The chain links TRBV18 to TRBJ2-7; D ambiguous. Trimming took off 0 bases at V and 2 bases at J, with 11 bases between the two ends. CDR3 length equals 15 residues. CDR1 is KGHSH and CDR2 is LQKENI in the germline V gene. CDR3 DNA sequence: TGTGCCAGCTCACCACCGAACATGTTTGCCTACGAGCAGTACTTC. This gives the protein CASSPPNMFAYEQYF.

The chain uses TRBV7-2 and TRBJ1-5; D unresolved. This CDR3 contains 14 residues. The V gene lost 1 base and the J gene lost 4 bases, with 8 bases spanning the gap. Per germline, CDR1 SGHTA and CDR2 FQGNSA. CDR3 nucleotide sequence: TGTGCCAGCAGCTTAGAGGCGGGGAATCAGCCCCAGCATTTT. This translates into CASSLEAGNQPQHF. The full variable domain, rest sourced from reference TRBV7-2 and TRBJ1-5, is GAGVSQSPSNKVTEKGKDVELRCDPISGHTALYWYRQSLGQGLEFLIYFQGNSAPDKSGLPSDRFSAERTGGSVSTLTIQRTQQEDSAVYLCASSLEAGNQPQHFGDGTRLSIL.

This clone was seen only a few times. J is TRBJ1-1 and V is TRBV27, with TRBD1 matching 8 bases. V lost 7 bases, J lost 1 base, and 5 bases stayed unmatched. Germline CDR1 reads MNHEY; CDR2 reads SMNVEV (reference sequence). The CDR3 is 14 amino acids. The CDR3 loop is CASTATGGNTEAFF. The CDR3 coding sequence is TGTGCCAGCACCGCCACAGGGGGGAACACTGAAGCTTTCTTT.

The chain uses TRBV11-2 and TRBJ2-7, with D possibly being TRBD1 (6 bases). Germline loops: CDR1 SGHAT, CDR2 FQNNGV. The CDR3 is made up of 15 amino acids. V lost 5 bases to trimming and J lost 2 bases, with 16 bases between them. The CDR3 reads CASSPLSGTTYEQYF. DNA for the CDR3: TGTGCCAGCAGCCCCCTGTCCGGGACAACCTACGAGCAGTACTTC.

This sequence joins TRBV9 and TRBJ1-2; 8 bases agree with TRBD1. The CDR3 sequence is 12 residues long. V shed 5 bases, J shed 6 bases, and the junction held 3 bases outside the gene matches. Germline V gene lookup returns CDR1 SGDLS and CDR2 YYNGEE. As DNA, the CDR3 is TGTGCCAGCAGAGGACAGGGAGATGGCTACACCTTC. Residues: CASRGQGDGYTF.

V is TRBV27 and J is TRBJ1-1, with 9 bases matching TRBD1. The length of the CDR3 is 16 residues. The V segment lost 6 bases and the J segment 1 base; nucleotides outside the gene matches: 9. Germline-derived CDR1 and CDR2 are MNHEY and SMNVEV (reference sequence). The CDR3 loop reads CASSQLPGQGNTEAFF. CDR3 DNA: TGTGCCAGCAGCCAACTGCCGGGACAGGGGAACACTGAAGCTTTCTTT.

The rearrangement joins TRBV10-3 to TRBJ1-5; a weak D match, TRBD1 (5 bases). The CDR3 is 15 amino acids. Germline values: CDR1 ENHRY, CDR2 SYGVKD. Trimming shortened V by 3 bases and J by 0 bases, and 9 bases separated the two germline ends. CDR3 region: CAISDAGDSNQPQHF. CDR3 coding DNA: TGTGCCATCAGTGATGCGGGGGATAGCAATCAGCCCCAGCATTTT.

The CDR3 bases are TGCGCCAGCAGCCAAGATTTAGTCCCGGGGGAGCTGTTTTTT. It yields the protein CASSQDLVPGELFF. The rearrangement links TRBV4-3 to TRBJ2-2; no firm D call. V lost 0 bases, J lost 8 bases, and 10 bases lay in between. The CDR3 extends over 14 amino acids. In germline, CDR1 is LGHNA, CDR2 YSLEER.

This clone was seen a few times. The CDR3 nucleotides are TGCGCCAGCAGCCGTACAGGCGTAAATCAGCCCCAGCATTTT. Translated: CASSRTGVNQPQHF. This chain joins TRBV4-1 and TRBJ1-5; maybe TRBD1 (5 bases). The V end was cut by 4 bases, the J end by 4 bases, with 11 bases between. Germline loops: CDR1 MGHRA, CDR2 YSYEKL. The CDR3 is 14 amino acids.

This rearrangement joins TRBV7-9 to TRBJ2-7; the match to TRBD1 covers 8 bases. V was pared by 4 bases and J by 3 bases, with 5 bases of the junction left unmatched. Germline CDR1 SEHNR, CDR2 FQNEAQ (reference sequence). CDR3 length equals 14 residues. In DNA, the CDR3 is TGTGCCAGCAGCTCCCAGACAGGGGTCTACGAGCAGTACTTC. Translation: CASSSQTGVYEQYF.

The chain recombines TRBV10-3 with TRBJ1-1; maybe TRBD1 (5 bases). The V gene's germline CDR1 is ENHRY and CDR2 SYGVKD. The CDR3 sequence is 13 residues long. Trimming cost V 6 bases and J 0 bases, with 8 bases left between them. The CDR3 reads CAIRRQLNTEAFF. DNA for the CDR3: TGTGCCATCAGGAGACAGCTGAACACTGAAGCTTTCTTT.

This clone came up once. The gene calls are TRBV19 and TRBJ1-1, with D unresolved. Germline V gene data show CDR1 as LNHDA and CDR2 as SQIVND (reference sequence). CDR3 length: 12 residues. V lost 7 bases and J 11 bases, leaving 17 bases between the germline ends. This chain's CDR3 is CASNLPGGEAFF. CDR3 coding DNA: TGTGCCAGTAACCTCCCGGGAGGCGAGGCTTTCTTT.

The J gene is TRBJ2-5, the V gene TRBV28; maybe TRBD2 (6 bases). The CDR3 consists of 13 residues. V lost 8 bases and J 5 bases, leaving 15 bases between the germline ends. Germline CDR1 reads MDHEN; CDR2 reads SYDVKM. The CDR3 nucleotides are TGTGCCAGCCCCTCGGGAGAGTGGGAGACCCAGTACTTC. Protein: CASPSGEWETQYF.

The chain couples TRBV28 to TRBJ1-1, with D uncertain. The V gene's germline CDR1 is MDHEN and CDR2 SYDVKM. The CDR3 consists of 15 residues. Trimming left V 6 bases short and J 6 bases short, with 20 bases between. The CDR3 sequence is CASSLPTSFFAEAFF. CDR3 DNA: TGTGCCAGCAGCCTCCCGACATCTTTTTTTGCTGAAGCTTTCTTT. Complete variable domain (other parts from reference TRBV28 and TRBJ1-1): DVKVTQSSRYLVKRTGEKVFLECVQDMDHENMFWYRQDPGLGLRLIYFSYDVKMKEKGDIPEGYSVSREKKERFSLILESASTNQTSMYLCASSLPTSFFAEAFFGQGTRLTVV.